What follows describes a single T cell receptor beta chain. The count of this clone is one. Its antigen specificity is not known. No much larger clone exists at a distance of one base, and base qualities are not known. Other nucleotide sequences in the sample specify the same CDR3. This entry is derived from a study of blood T cell repertoires in COVID-19 (dated by TCRdb to 2020 to 2021). Turning to the overall study: Collaborator samples came from the United States, Italy and Spain and covered acute and convalescent phases of COVID-19. The dataset comprised deeply sampled blood TCRbeta repertoires from subjects exposed to, actively infected with, or recovered from COVID-19. The repertoires were released in a freely available public database meant as a resource for research on the immune response to SARS-CoV-2. A de-identified subject ID, COVID-19 status, age in years and sex were almost always included in the sample metadata. Where available, HLA class I and class II types were obtained from metadata supplied by the sample provider rather than from assay-based typing. The prospective study material was composed of cDNA or gDNA derived from T cells, B-cell-depleted T cells, or PBMCs. The samples were drawn from two sources: the first 160 participants of the ongoing ImmuneRACE study, and 1,000 to 1,500 subjects contributed by 6 global collaborators. Study-level results and caveats: The quantity of clinical and demographic metadata differed by source and by participant and was supplied without curation.

V trim: 3 bases; J trim: 1 base; unmatched bases: 1. According to the germline V gene (reference sequence), CDR1 reads LNHDA and CDR2 reads SQIVND. The CDR3 runs 15 amino acids, cysteine and phenylalanine included. Solely the CDR3 DNA is kept, with 45 bases framed from the first base. The collaborating institutions used their own protocols to collect whole blood in K2EDTA tubes. For TCRbeta analysis, collaborator samples were shipped as frozen whole blood, as isolated PBMCs, or as DNA extracted from either sample type. TCRbeta CDR3 regions were amplified from genomic DNA using the immunoSEQ Assay, a bias-controlled multiplex PCR. As for the authors' bioinformatics: The number of nucleated cells in each sample was estimated by amplification of reference gene primers within the assay. To quantify the absolute abundance of each unique TCRbeta CDR3 rearrangement, sequence reads were collapsed and filtered. For each sample, productive Simpson clonality was calculated as the square root of Simpson's diversity index over productive rearrangements. TCRdb holds this immuneACCESS table with in-frame rearrangements only. Some clones are missing; in checked studies, unresolved V genes explain under half, and the rest has no known cause. V, J and clone size are taken as reported in that table, and D and trimming were inferred from the DNA itself. This sample comprises approximately 140,000 clones, 80% of them detected only once. The ten biggest clones cover 13% of the sample.

The chain is assembled from TRBV19 and TRBJ2-1; 9 bases in the junction line up with TRBD1. The sequence was obtained from a man aged 55 to 69 with active or convalescent COVID-19. Sequencing was performed on peripheral blood. For the CDR3, the sequence is CASSIGQGSYNEQFF. The base sequence is TGTGCCAGTAGTATCGGACAGGGGTCCTACAATGAGCAGTTCTTC.